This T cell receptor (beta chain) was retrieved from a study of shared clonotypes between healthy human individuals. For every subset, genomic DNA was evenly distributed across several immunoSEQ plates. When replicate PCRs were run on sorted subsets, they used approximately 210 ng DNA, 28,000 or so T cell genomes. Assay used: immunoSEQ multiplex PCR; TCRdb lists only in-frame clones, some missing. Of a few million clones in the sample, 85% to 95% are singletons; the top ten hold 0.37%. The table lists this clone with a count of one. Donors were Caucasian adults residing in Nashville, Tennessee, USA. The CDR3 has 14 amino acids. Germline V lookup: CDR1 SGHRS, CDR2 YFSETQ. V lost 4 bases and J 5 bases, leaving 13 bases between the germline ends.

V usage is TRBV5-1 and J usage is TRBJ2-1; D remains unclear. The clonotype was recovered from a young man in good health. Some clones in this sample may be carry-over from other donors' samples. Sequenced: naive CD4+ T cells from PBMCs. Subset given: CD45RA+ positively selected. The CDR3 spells CASSLIGSHNEQFF. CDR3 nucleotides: TGCGCCAGCAGCCTTATCGGGTCTCACAATGAGCAGTTCTTC.